One T cell receptor (beta chain) is described in this entry. The clone's antigen remains unknown. No much larger clonotype is one base removed from it; base qualities were not supplied. The sample comes from a study of OX40 agonist ivuxolimab in advanced cancers. A note on the overall study: Ivuxolimab, which targeted the costimulatory receptor OX40 (CD134), was an agonistic, fully human IgG2 monoclonal antibody. Intravenous ivuxolimab was administered to patients every 2 weeks at six dose levels: 0.01, 0.1, 0.3, 1.5, 3 and 10 mg/kg. Of the roughly 52 dose-escalation patients, hepatocellular carcinoma was present in approximately 20, melanoma in roughly 15, renal cell carcinoma in 9 and head and neck cancer in 9. In the dose-escalation cohort, 82.7% of patients were male, and the mean age was approximately 60 years, with a range of 23 to 79. Prior anti-PD-1, anti-PD-L1 or anti-CTLA-4 therapy was permitted, and less than 45% of dose-escalation patients had received checkpoint inhibitors. Partial responses were achieved by three dose-escalation patients, of whom one had hepatocellular carcinoma and two had cutaneous melanoma. The purpose of peripheral TCRbeta sequencing was to test whether ivuxolimab changed TCR sequence diversity and led to clonal T-cell expansion. The paper covers the monotherapy dose-escalation part of the phase I ivuxolimab trial, which included N = 52 patients. Overall study outcomes, separate from this receptor: In partial responders in the 0.1-3.0 mg/kg groups, normalized peripheral clonal expansion was found to be among the lowest, especially among CD8+ T cells. At doses of 0.1 to 3.0 mg/kg, clonal expansion of both CD4+ and CD8+ T cells in blood was seen between baseline and week 6. Low levels of normalized T-cell clonal expansion were also seen in some patients who did not respond. After ivuxolimab, more expanded clones were found on average in CD8+ T cells than in CD4+ T cells. Antigen specificity was not determined for the clonally expanded peripheral T cells.

CDR1 is given as MNHEY and CDR2 as SVGAGI, both from the germline V gene. From the cysteine up to the phenylalanine, the CDR3 has a length of 14 residues. Of all the DNA, just the CDR3 is kept, 42 bases in frame from base 1. Compared with germline, V lacks 5 bases and J lacks 3 bases; bases without a gene match: 3. For sequencing of the TCRbeta CDR3 region, genomic DNA was extracted from the sorted cells. TCRbeta CDR3 regions were sequenced using the immunoSEQ Assay. As stored in TCRdb, this immuneACCESS dataset retains in-frame rearrangements with V and J assigned. A fraction of the clones does not appear; measured against another copy, unresolved V genes explain less than half of the discrepancy, and the remainder lacks a known reason. Across this sample there are under 20,000 clones, with 75% to 90% seen only once. About 32% of the sample is held by the ten biggest clonotypes. The trial excluded patients who had a history of autoimmune disease or who were on systemic immunosuppression. Peripheral blood for TCR sequencing was collected from all dose cohorts at baseline, on cycle 4 day 1, and on cycle 7 day 1. Samples were obtained from an open-label, multicenter, first-in-human phase I dose-escalation trial of ivuxolimab. The trial enrolled adults with locally advanced or metastatic head and neck squamous cell, hepatocellular, melanoma or renal cell carcinoma. Before TCR sequencing, CD4+ and CD8+ T cells were separately sorted from peripheral blood.

Sequenced here: CD4+ or CD8+ T cells sorted from blood, sampled in a trial of the OX40 agonist ivuxolimab. The rearranged chain carries TRBV6-5 and TRBJ1-2, and 10 junction bases match TRBD1. This receptor was identified in an adult with an advanced solid tumor such as melanoma, head and neck, liver or kidney cancer. In nucleotide form, the sequence is TGTGCCAGCAGTCGGACAGGGGGGGACTATGGCTACACCTTC. Its coded protein is CASSRTGGDYGYTF.